This T cell receptor beta chain was observed in a study of blood T cells in healthy people across ages. Germline V gene lookup returns CDR1 SGHRS and CDR2 YFSETQ. The CDR3 runs 14 residues. V was pared by 2 bases and J by 3 bases, with 9 bases between. Primed by a sample-barcoded 5' primer and a J-beta primer mix, a second PCR proceeded for 7 to 11 cycles. Each cDNA molecule was tagged by a template-switch adaptor that had 12 random nucleotides. A single record per CDR3 protein comes from TCRdb applying MiXCR to the 5' RACE reads. The data hold approximately 690,000 distinct CDR3 sequences, with less than 45% observed a single time. General study points: Relative to aged donors, long-lived donors carried more naive CD4+ cells and displayed higher diversity. Significant beta diversity loss was already apparent by age approximately 40, declining roughly linearly.

The sample holds many counts of this clonotype. Its antigen remains unknown. The chain carries TRBV5-1 and TRBJ2-1, with D unresolved. Input material: blood. The clonotype originates from a man of 80 years or more in good health. The DNA of the CDR3 is TGCGCCAGCAGCTTCGAAAAGCTCTACAATGAGCAGTTCTTC. It specifies CASSFEKLYNEQFF.